This TCR beta chain derives from a study of Graves' ophthalmopathy and Graves' hyperthyroidism. Transcripts of RNA were the source for amplifying TCR beta CDR3 regions. Second-round multiplex PCR came after a first-round RT-PCR that employed HTBI primers. TCRdb recomputed calls from the multiplex PCR reads with MiXCR, one row per CDR3 protein. The sample consists of 650,000 to 800,000 distinct CDR3 sequences, about 40% of them appearing once. Study-level findings and limits: Blood also held most thyroid clonotypes expanded above 0.001 frequency.

This CDR3 is built from 14 residues. Germline V gives CDR1 LNHNV, CDR2 YYDKDF (reference sequence). V was shortened by 2 bases and J by 6 bases, with 13 bases between the two germline ends. As for this clonotype: Its antigen is still unknown.

The gene calls are TRBV15 and TRBJ1-2; perhaps TRBD1 as D (6 bases). This sequence originates from an adult man with Graves' ophthalmopathy. The sample comprised peripheral blood. DNA of the CDR3: TGTGCCACCAGCAGACACAGGGTCTCCGATGGCTACACCTTC. It codes for CATSRHRVSDGYTF.